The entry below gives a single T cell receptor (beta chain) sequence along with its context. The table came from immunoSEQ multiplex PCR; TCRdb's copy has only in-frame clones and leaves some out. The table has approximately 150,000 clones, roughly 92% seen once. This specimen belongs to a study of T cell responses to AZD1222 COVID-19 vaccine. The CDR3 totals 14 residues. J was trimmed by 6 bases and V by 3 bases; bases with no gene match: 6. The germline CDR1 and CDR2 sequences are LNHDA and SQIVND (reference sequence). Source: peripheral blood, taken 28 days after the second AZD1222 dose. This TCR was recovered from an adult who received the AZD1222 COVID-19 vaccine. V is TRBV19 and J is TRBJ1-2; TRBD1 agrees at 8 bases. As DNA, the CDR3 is TGTGCCAGTAGTATGGAATGGGACAGGCATGGCTACACCTTC. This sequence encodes CASSMEWDRHGYTF.